The entry below describes one T cell receptor (beta chain). The table came from immunoSEQ multiplex PCR; TCRdb's copy has only in-frame clones and leaves some out. The table lists approximately 99,000 clones, approximately 86% of them singletons. The data originate from a study of cytomegalovirus exposure and HLA in healthy donors. The germline gives CDR1 MNHEY, CDR2 SMNVEV (reference sequence). The V gene lost 4 bases and the J gene lost 7 bases, with 20 bases spanning the gap. The CDR3 totals 16 residues. V usage is TRBV27 and J usage is TRBJ2-4, with TRBD1 as a possible D gene (6 bases). Sequencing was done on a sample of PBMCs. The TCR comes from a woman younger than 35 in good health and CMV-seronegative. As DNA, the CDR3 is TGTGCCAGCAGTTCTACAGGGAATAGGGCTAGTAACATTCAGTACTTC. This codes for CASSSTGNRASNIQYF.